A selection of T cell receptor beta chains follows, all from one sample in a study of regulatory and conventional T cells in RAG deficiency. Generated by immunoSEQ multiplex PCR, the TCRdb table keeps only in-frame clones and is missing some. The data hold roughly 45,000 clones, with around 89% observed a single time. These data also featured in a second study, about regulatory T cells.

Sample: CD4+ effector T cells sorted from blood. Receptors were obtained from a human donor in good health. The CDR3 runs from the conserved cysteine through the conserved F or W. The order of the fields is V gene, CDR3 protein.

TRBV6-5 | CASSYDRTSGRREQFF
TRBV27 | CASRPLGTGGETQYF
TRBV28 | CASSPAGTPQRVYGYTF
TRBV6-5 | CASSYHYLGTEAFF
TRBV19 | CASSNGQGVEANEKLFF
TRBV5-1 | CASSLVTTGNSYEQYF
TRBV28 | CASSLPSGANVLTF
TRBV14 | CASSQESTGTVDYEQYF
TRBV19 | CASSIRGEGNQPQHF
TRBV6-6 | CASSLVNTIYF
TRBV4-1 | CASSPGHKDEKLFF
TRBV11-3 | CASGVGGYEQFF
TRBV11-3 | CASSLRSGGAQETQYF
TRBV6-5 | CASSYEQGWGGELFF
TRBV14 | CASSQGNGGPQETQYF
TRBV6-1 | CASSEEDGLPQHF
TRBV7-6 | CASSLQGQGRHEQFF
TRBV29-1 | CSYRALNEKLFF
TRBV25-1 | CASSENEQFF
TRBV5-1 | CASLLAGGSTDTQYF
TRBV10-3 | CAISEIGLAGVSFNEQFF
TRBV6-6 | CASSPVSESSQYF
TRBV30 | CAWRLAGAGETQYF
TRBV7-9 | CASSEPRGTRDTQYF
TRBV7-2 | CASSRRTSGGSTWETQYF
TRBV7-2 | CASSLNRGSYEQYF
TRBV5-6 | CASSLGGAGLNTEAFF
TRBV18 | CASSPRTSGVETQYF
TRBV27 | CASSGLSKQFF
TRBV6-6 | CATLGGGLDTDTQYF
TRBV7-9 | CASSGDLFSYEQYF
TRBV27 | CASSFGLGGNEQFF
TRBV10-2 | CASSHTVSSGNTIYF
TRBV6-1 | CASSLARSEGSPLHF
TRBV19 | CASSIDLEGTRFNQPQHF
TRBV6-1 | CASRQGGTDTQYF
TRBV7-1 | CASSSFDEQYF
TRBV9 | CASSPRALSGEGNEQFF
TRBV5-8 | CASSSYRGQWENTEAFF
TRBV7-9 | CASSLREDQPQHF
TRBV5-1 | CASSLDGSGANVLTF
TRBV27 | CASSPIPRGYEQYF
TRBV5-1 | CASSIGTDYGYTF
TRBV28 | CASSFGPGRGRTEAFF
TRBV7-7 | CASRGSGSQETQYF
TRBV5-1 | CASSSPGDTEAFF
TRBV19 | CASRRDRYTEAFF
TRBV10-3 | CATKDVGGYTF
TRBV6-5 | CASSLQGAVTGELFF
TRBV15 | CATSRVAGGHAPQHF
TRBV28 | CASSSRGGGRYNEQFF
TRBV13 | CASSLLGQGTDTQHF
TRBV28 | CASDEGGTNEKLFF
TRBV7-9 | CASSTGTGGLEQYF